Listed here are 20 T cell receptor beta chains from one sample, sequenced in a study of CD8+CD57+ T cells in acquired aplastic anemia. Patients chosen for sequencing had CD8+CD57+ cells that had expanded, as shown by flow cytometry. TCR beta VDJ and CDR3 were profiled, and genomic DNA was the template. MiXCR, run by TCRdb on the reads, gives a single entry per CDR3 protein. Of approximately 300,000 distinct CDR3 sequences listed, under 60% are singletons. The material sequenced was sorted CD4+, CD8+, or CD8+CD57+ T cells (not recorded which) from PBMCs. All receptors come from a human donor with aplastic anemia.

The gene calls are TRBV10-3 and TRBJ1-6; tentatively, D is TRBD1 (5 bases). Per germline, CDR1 ENHRY and CDR2 SYGVKD. The CDR3 totals 15 residues. V was trimmed by 11 bases and J by 8 bases, leaving 22 bases between them. CDR3 DNA: TGTGCCTCAGGACAAATGGGCCGGGGAGATTCACCCCTCCACTTT. It specifies CASGQMGRGDSPLHF.

The chain recombines TRBV20-1 with TRBJ2-2, with D perhaps assigned TRBD1 or TRBD2 (5 bases each). This CDR3 region has 13 residues. Germline CDR1 reads DFQATT; CDR2 reads SNEGSKA (reference sequence). CDR3 coding DNA: TGCGGTGTCGGGACCACGAACACCGGGGAGCTGTTTTTT. The encoded protein is CGVGTTNTGELFF.

This clonotype was observed at least ten times. V is TRBV20-1 and J is TRBJ1-1; 7 bases are a match to TRBD1. With 2 bases clipped from V and 0 bases from J, the junction kept 3 bases outside the gene matches. This CDR3 comprises 14 residues. Germline V CDR1 and CDR2: DFQATT, SNEGSKA (reference sequence). CDR3 bases: TGCAGTGCTAGAATAGGACAGGTGAACACTGAAGCTTTCTTT. As protein: CSARIGQVNTEAFF.

The chain uses TRBV11-1 and TRBJ2-5; possibly TRBD1 for D (5 bases). The CDR3 spans 14 residues. Germline loops: CDR1 SGHAT, CDR2 FQDESV (reference sequence). The V gene lost 5 bases and the J gene lost 1 base, with 11 bases spanning the gap. The CDR3 nucleotides read TGTGCCAGCAGCCTCAAAGACAGCCAAGAGACCCAGTACTTC. This encodes CASSLKDSQETQYF.

The genes are TRBV12-3 or TRBV12-4 and TRBJ2-7, with 12 bases that match TRBD2. Germline trimming cut 7 bases from V and 1 base from J; bases unmatched to any gene: 5. The CDR3 runs to 15 residues. The CDR3 reads CASTSGLAGSYEQYF. The CDR3 DNA reads TGTGCCAGCACCTCGGGACTAGCGGGTTCCTACGAGCAGTACTTC.

J is TRBJ2-5 and V is TRBV20-1, with TRBD2 matching over 13 bases. Germline V gives CDR1 DFQATT, CDR2 SNEGSKA (reference sequence). This CDR3 has 16 amino acids. V lost 4 bases to trimming and J lost 3 bases; unmatched junction nucleotides: 8. CDR3 sequence reads: CSANRGGLAGKETQYF. The CDR3 region has the DNA TGCAGTGCTAACCGCGGGGGACTAGCGGGAAAAGAGACCCAGTACTTC.

The V and J genes are TRBV5-1 and TRBJ2-7; 8 bases match TRBD1. CDR1 and CDR2 from the germline V gene are SGHRS and YFSETQ. The CDR3 has 18 amino acids. V was pared by 2 bases and J by 0 bases, with 13 bases of the junction left unmatched. The CDR3 region has the DNA TGCGCCAGCAGCTTAAGACAGGGGACCAACCTATTCTCCTACGAGCAGTACTTC. Amino acids: CASSLRQGTNLFSYEQYF.

The chain couples TRBV7-9 to TRBJ2-7; unclear D gene. Germline V CDR1 and CDR2: SEHNR, FQNEAQ (reference sequence). V was shortened by 3 bases and J by 3 bases, with 9 bases between the two germline ends. There are 13 residues in the CDR3. Here the CDR3 DNA reads TGTGCCAGCAGCTTCGTGGGCAGCTACGAGCAGTACTTC. It encodes CASSFVGSYEQYF.

J is TRBJ2-7 and V is TRBV6-1; no clear D gene. Germline V gene data show CDR1 as MNHNS and CDR2 as SASEGT. Trimming removed 3 bases at V and 2 bases at J, with 17 bases between. The CDR3 sequence is 16 residues long. The CDR3 loop reads CASSDPLGRGPYEQYF. As DNA, the CDR3 is TGTGCCAGCAGTGATCCTTTGGGCCGAGGCCCCTACGAGCAGTACTTC.

This clonotype was counted only a few times. The J gene is TRBJ2-1, the V gene TRBV12-3 or TRBV12-4, with 13 bases matching TRBD2. Losses at the gene ends were 6 bases for V and 4 bases for J; bases not matched to a gene: 3. This CDR3 has 15 amino acids. The CDR3 loop is CASRPLAGGYNEQFF. The CDR3 DNA sequence: TGTGCCAGCAGGCCACTAGCGGGGGGGTACAATGAGCAGTTCTTC.

This sequence joins TRBV5-5 and TRBJ2-3, with D hard to call. Germline CDR1 SGHKS, CDR2 YYEKEE (reference sequence). The CDR3 sequence is 15 residues long. V was shortened by 0 bases and J by 2 bases, with 10 bases between the two germline ends. CDR3 in DNA: TGTGCCAGCAGCTTGGGGAGTACCTACACAGATACGCAGTATTTT. Its protein is CASSLGSTYTDTQYF.

This clonotype came up many times. The rearrangement links TRBV19 to TRBJ1-1; 12 bases align to TRBD1. The CDR3 is 14 residues long. Trimming removed 4 bases from V and 6 bases from J; junction bases left unmatched: 3. CDR1 is LNHDA, CDR2 SQIVND, per germline (reference sequence). The CDR3 loop reads CASSKGQGAAEAFF. CDR3 sequence (DNA): TGTGCCAGTAGTAAGGGACAGGGGGCCGCTGAAGCTTTCTTT.

V and J are TRBV7-2 and TRBJ1-6; the D is unclear. Germline CDR1 is SGHTA and CDR2 is FQGNSA. The CDR3 covers 16 residues. Deletions cut 5 bases from V and 7 bases from J, with 18 bases between. The CDR3 DNA follows: TGTGCCAGCAGCATCGTAGCCCAGGTTGAGAATTCACCCCTCCACTTT. This encodes CASSIVAQVENSPLHF.

This clonotype was found once. This chain joins TRBV11-1 and TRBJ1-2, with D possibly being TRBD1 (5 bases). V was shortened by 2 bases and J by 11 bases, with 9 bases between the two germline ends. CDR1 and CDR2 from the germline V gene are SGHAT and FQDESV (reference sequence). This CDR3 has 11 residues. In DNA, the CDR3 is TGTGCCAGCAGCTTACAGGGTCCTTACACCTTC. It encodes CASSLQGPYTF.

This clonotype was found a few times. This chain joins TRBV5-1 and TRBJ2-5; D might be TRBD1 or TRBD2, each matching 5 bases. The ends were cut back, 5 bases at V and 3 bases at J, with 11 bases in the middle. Per germline, CDR1 SGHRS and CDR2 YFSETQ. The CDR3 length is 13 residues. CDR3 in DNA: TGCGCCAGCAGTCCTTGGGGGAAAGAGACCCAGTACTTC. As protein: CASSPWGKETQYF.

This clonotype was counted once. One junction end does not reproduce the germline sequence, and a read error may be involved. This sequence joins TRBV7-9 and TRBJ1-4; D might be TRBD1 (6 bases). Germline CDR1 reads SEHNR; CDR2 reads FQNEAQ (reference sequence). CDR3 length equals 16 residues. The CDR3, as DNA: TGTGCCAGCAGCCCCCATGGTGGACAGAGTATTGAAAAACTGCTTTTT. Amino acid sequence: CASSPHGGQSIEKLLF.

This clonotype showed up many times. The chain links TRBV6-5 to TRBJ2-3, with 7 bases identical to TRBD2. The CDR3 totals 19 residues. V shed 0 bases and J 1 base; nucleotides not matched to a gene: 13. Germline lookup yields CDR1 MNHEY and CDR2 SVGAGI. The CDR3 spells CASSYSSDSRDYRTDTQYF. In DNA form, the CDR3 reads TGTGCCAGCAGTTACTCGTCCGACTCCCGGGACTATCGCACAGATACGCAGTATTTT.

The V gene is TRBV7-9, the J gene TRBJ2-7; D gene uncertain. The V end was cut by 5 bases, the J end by 2 bases, with 7 bases between. This CDR3 is 12 amino acids long. Germline loops: CDR1 SEHNR, CDR2 FQNEAQ (reference sequence). CDR3 in amino acids: CASSGVAYEQYF. The CDR3 DNA follows: TGTGCCAGCAGCGGTGTGGCCTACGAGCAGTACTTC.

The chain combines TRBV20-1 with TRBJ1-6, with D unresolved. Germline-derived CDR1 and CDR2 are DFQATT and SNEGSKA (reference sequence). V lost 1 base to trimming and J lost 3 bases, with 7 bases between them. This CDR3 spans 14 amino acids. CDR3 amino acids: CSARVWGYNSPLHF. The CDR3 DNA sequence: TGCAGTGCTAGAGTTTGGGGCTATAATTCACCCCTCCACTTT.

On this clonotype itself: It may be a read error: a sequence one base away is much more abundant. The gene calls are TRBV6-5 and TRBJ1-4; TRBD1 aligns across 11 bases. CDR1 MNHEY and CDR2 SVGAGI come from the germline V gene. This CDR3 has 15 residues. The CDR3: CASRDRGTTNERLFF. The CDR3 DNA sequence: TGTGCCAGCCGGGACAGGGGGACAACTAATGAAAGACTGTTTTTT.